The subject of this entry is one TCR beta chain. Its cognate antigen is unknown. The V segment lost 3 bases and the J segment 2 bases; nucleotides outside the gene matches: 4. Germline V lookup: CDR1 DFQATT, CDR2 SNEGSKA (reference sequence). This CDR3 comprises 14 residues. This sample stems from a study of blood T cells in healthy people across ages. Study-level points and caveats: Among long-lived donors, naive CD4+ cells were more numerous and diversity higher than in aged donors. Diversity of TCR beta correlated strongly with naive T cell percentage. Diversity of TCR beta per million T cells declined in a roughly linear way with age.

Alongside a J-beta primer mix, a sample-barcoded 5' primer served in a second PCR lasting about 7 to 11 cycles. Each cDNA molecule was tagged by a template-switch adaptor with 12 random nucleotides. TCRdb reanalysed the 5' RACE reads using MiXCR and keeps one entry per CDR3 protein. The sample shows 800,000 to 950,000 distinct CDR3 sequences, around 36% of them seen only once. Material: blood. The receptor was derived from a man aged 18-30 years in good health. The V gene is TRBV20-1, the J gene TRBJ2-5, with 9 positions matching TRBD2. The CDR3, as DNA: TGCAGTGCTAGGGTAGCGGGGGAGCAAGAGACCCAGTACTTC. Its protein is CSARVAGEQETQYF.